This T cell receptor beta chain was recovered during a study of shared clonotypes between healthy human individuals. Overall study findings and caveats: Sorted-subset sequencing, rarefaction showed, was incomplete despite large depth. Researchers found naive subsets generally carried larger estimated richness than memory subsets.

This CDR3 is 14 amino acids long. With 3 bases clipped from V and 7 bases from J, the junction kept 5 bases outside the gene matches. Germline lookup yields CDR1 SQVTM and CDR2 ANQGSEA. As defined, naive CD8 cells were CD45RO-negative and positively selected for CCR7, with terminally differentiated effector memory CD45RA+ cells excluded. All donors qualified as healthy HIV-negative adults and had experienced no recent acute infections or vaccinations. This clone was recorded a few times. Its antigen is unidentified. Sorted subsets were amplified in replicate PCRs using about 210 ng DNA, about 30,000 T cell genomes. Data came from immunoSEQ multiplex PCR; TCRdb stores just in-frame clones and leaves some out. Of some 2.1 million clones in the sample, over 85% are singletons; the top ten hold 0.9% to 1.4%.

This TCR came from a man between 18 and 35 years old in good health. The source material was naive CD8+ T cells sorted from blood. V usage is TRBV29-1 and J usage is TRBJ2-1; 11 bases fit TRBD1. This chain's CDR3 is CSVELDRGRNEQFF. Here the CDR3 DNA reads TGCAGCGTTGAGTTGGACAGGGGGCGGAATGAGCAGTTCTTC.